Listed below are T cell receptor beta chains from one sample, sequenced in a study of blood T cell repertoires in COVID-19. The method was immunoSEQ multiplex PCR; TCRdb's version includes in-frame clones alone and lacks a portion of them. The sample lists approximately 200,000 clones, 70% to 90% occurring once. The sequencing sample was made of peripheral blood. Receptor source: a man aged 60 to 75 with acute or convalescent COVID-19. CDR3s include the opening cysteine and the closing phenylalanine or tryptophan. D genes are given only for firm matches. Rows give clone size only sometimes, using once, few, many, or a class for an expanded clone.

CDR3nt: TGTGCCAGCTCAGCTCTACTAGGGGGTACTGAAGCTTTCTTT; CDR3aa: CASSALLGGTEAFF; abundance: -; d_gene: -; v_gene: TRBV18; j_gene: TRBJ1-1
CDR3nt: TGTGCCAGTAGTACCCCCGGGGGGATAAAGTTCTTC; CDR3aa: CASSTPGGIKFF; abundance: -; d_gene: TRBD2; v_gene: TRBV19; j_gene: TRBJ2-1
CDR3nt: TGCAGCGTTCAGCGGGGGATCTCCTACAATGAGCAGTTCTTC; CDR3aa: CSVQRGISYNEQFF; abundance: -; d_gene: TRBD2; v_gene: TRBV29-1; j_gene: TRBJ2-1
CDR3nt: TGTGCCAGCAGCCGGGTGGCTAATGAAAAACTGTTTTTT; CDR3aa: CASSRVANEKLFF; abundance: -; d_gene: -; v_gene: TRBV12-3/TRBV12-4; j_gene: TRBJ1-4
CDR3nt: TGTGCCAGCAGCAGACGATCGGGGGCGGGAGGACCAGATACGCAGTATTTT; CDR3aa: CASSRRSGAGGPDTQYF; abundance: -; d_gene: TRBD2; v_gene: TRBV7-9; j_gene: TRBJ2-3
CDR3nt: TGTGCCAGCAGTTTATTGGCCACCGGGGAGCTGTTTTTT; CDR3aa: CASSLLATGELFF; abundance: -; d_gene: -; v_gene: TRBV28; j_gene: TRBJ2-2
CDR3nt: TGTGCCACCAGAGGGGGGGCCTACGAGCAGTACTTC; CDR3aa: CATRGGAYEQYF; abundance: -; d_gene: -; v_gene: TRBV24-1; j_gene: TRBJ2-7
CDR3nt: TGTGCCAGCAGTTTATTCGGGACTGAAGCTTTCTTT; CDR3aa: CASSLFGTEAFF; abundance: -; d_gene: -; v_gene: TRBV28; j_gene: TRBJ1-1
CDR3nt: TGTGCCAGCAGTGAATCTCCCTTTCCCGCCTACAATGAGCAGTTCTTC; CDR3aa: CASSESPFPAYNEQFF; abundance: -; d_gene: -; v_gene: TRBV6-1; j_gene: TRBJ2-1
CDR3nt: TGTGCCAGTAGTATATCAGGGGCGGACGAAGCTTTCTTT; CDR3aa: CASSISGADEAFF; abundance: -; d_gene: -; v_gene: TRBV19; j_gene: TRBJ1-1
CDR3nt: TGTGCCACCAGCATGGGGGGGTTTAGCAATCAGCCCCAGCATTTT; CDR3aa: CATSMGGFSNQPQHF; abundance: -; d_gene: -; v_gene: TRBV24-1; j_gene: TRBJ1-5
CDR3nt: TGTGCCAGCAGTGAGGGGACTAATATTGCTGGGGCCAACGTCCTGACTTTC; CDR3aa: CASSEGTNIAGANVLTF; abundance: -; d_gene: TRBD2; v_gene: TRBV6-4; j_gene: TRBJ2-6
CDR3nt: TGTGCCTGTGATCGACTGGGTGGGAAACTGTTTTTT; CDR3aa: CACDRLGGKLFF; abundance: -; d_gene: -; v_gene: TRBV30; j_gene: TRBJ1-4
CDR3nt: TGTGCCAGCAGCACTAGCGGGACAAACACCGGGGAGCTGTTTTTT; CDR3aa: CASSTSGTNTGELFF; abundance: -; d_gene: TRBD2; v_gene: TRBV16; j_gene: TRBJ2-2
CDR3nt: TGTGCCAGCAGTCCACAGGGGGCAAAGGCCGGGGAGCTGTTTTTT; CDR3aa: CASSPQGAKAGELFF; abundance: -; d_gene: TRBD1; v_gene: TRBV6-5; j_gene: TRBJ2-2
CDR3nt: TGTGCCAGCGCATTGACAGGGGGCAATCAGCCCCAGCATTTT; CDR3aa: CASALTGGNQPQHF; abundance: -; d_gene: TRBD1; v_gene: TRBV27; j_gene: TRBJ1-5
CDR3nt: TGTGCCACCCTACCAGGGTCCGAGAAGACCCAGTACTTC; CDR3aa: CATLPGSEKTQYF; abundance: -; d_gene: -; v_gene: TRBV2; j_gene: TRBJ2-5
CDR3nt: TGTGCCAGCAGCCTATCCGGGGATACGCAGTATTTT; CDR3aa: CASSLSGDTQYF; abundance: -; d_gene: -; v_gene: TRBV6-2/TRBV6-3; j_gene: TRBJ2-3
CDR3nt: TGTGCCAGCTCACCAGGGGCGAGCGCAGATACGCAGTATTTT; CDR3aa: CASSPGASADTQYF; abundance: -; d_gene: -; v_gene: TRBV18; j_gene: TRBJ2-3
CDR3nt: TGTGCCAGCAGCTTAAGCGGGAGCGATAGTAGCACAGATACGCAGTATTTT; CDR3aa: CASSLSGSDSSTDTQYF; abundance: -; d_gene: TRBD2; v_gene: TRBV7-2; j_gene: TRBJ2-3
CDR3nt: TGTGCCAGCAGCTTAGGCCGGGATGGCTACACCTTC; CDR3aa: CASSLGRDGYTF; abundance: few; d_gene: -; v_gene: TRBV11-2; j_gene: TRBJ1-2
CDR3nt: TGTGCCAGCAGCCCCCATTGGGACAGGGCTGGAAACACCATATATTTT; CDR3aa: CASSPHWDRAGNTIYF; abundance: once; d_gene: TRBD1; v_gene: TRBV7-2; j_gene: TRBJ1-3
CDR3nt: TGTGCCAGCAGCGCAGGGAGGTCCACTGAAGCTTTCTTT; CDR3aa: CASSAGRSTEAFF; abundance: -; d_gene: -; v_gene: TRBV9; j_gene: TRBJ1-1
CDR3nt: TGCGCCAGCAGCTTGGTGCCTAGCGGGATGGCCTACGAGCAGTACTTC; CDR3aa: CASSLVPSGMAYEQYF; abundance: once; d_gene: TRBD2; v_gene: TRBV5-1; j_gene: TRBJ2-7
CDR3nt: TGTGCCAGCATAGGCAGGGGGGCGACCGGGGAGCTGTTTTTT; CDR3aa: CASIGRGATGELFF; abundance: -; d_gene: -; v_gene: TRBV6-5; j_gene: TRBJ2-2
CDR3nt: TGTGCCACCAGTGCCCCCGACAGGGTAGGCACAGATACGCAGTATTTT; CDR3aa: CATSAPDRVGTDTQYF; abundance: few; d_gene: TRBD1; v_gene: TRBV24-1; j_gene: TRBJ2-3
CDR3nt: TGTGCCAGCTCACCTAGCACAGGGGTCGTGGAGCAGTACTTC; CDR3aa: CASSPSTGVVEQYF; abundance: -; d_gene: TRBD1; v_gene: TRBV18; j_gene: TRBJ2-7
CDR3nt: TGTGCCAGCAGCGGAGGGACAGAGCTCTACAATGAGCAGTTCTTC; CDR3aa: CASSGGTELYNEQFF; abundance: -; d_gene: -; v_gene: TRBV5-5; j_gene: TRBJ2-1
CDR3nt: TGTGCCAGCAGCCTCTACCCTGGCGCTAGCGGGAGAGAGACCGGGGAGCTGTTTTTT; CDR3aa: CASSLYPGASGRETGELFF; abundance: -; d_gene: TRBD2; v_gene: TRBV7-3; j_gene: TRBJ2-2
CDR3nt: TGCGCCAGCAGCTTACTAGGGCCCGAGACCCAGTACTTC; CDR3aa: CASSLLGPETQYF; abundance: -; d_gene: -; v_gene: TRBV5-1; j_gene: TRBJ2-5
CDR3nt: TGTGCCAGCAGCTTAACTCCGGAGGGGTACAATGAGCAGTTCTTC; CDR3aa: CASSLTPEGYNEQFF; abundance: -; d_gene: -; v_gene: TRBV7-3; j_gene: TRBJ2-1
CDR3nt: TGCGCCAGCAGCCCCCCCGCGGTCCTCATTAATGAGCAGTTCTTC; CDR3aa: CASSPPAVLINEQFF; abundance: -; d_gene: -; v_gene: TRBV4-1; j_gene: TRBJ2-1
CDR3nt: TGTGCCAGTAGCGACAGGGGGTCGAACACTGAAGCTTTCTTT; CDR3aa: CASSDRGSNTEAFF; abundance: -; d_gene: TRBD1; v_gene: TRBV19; j_gene: TRBJ1-1
CDR3nt: TGTGCTAGTGGTTTGGTCCTACTAGCGGGAGTTCGGGACAATGAGCAGTTCTTC; CDR3aa: CASGLVLLAGVRDNEQFF; abundance: few; d_gene: TRBD2; v_gene: TRBV12-5; j_gene: TRBJ2-1
CDR3nt: TGTGCCAGCAGTGAAGTTCTACTAGCGGGAGCTACAGATACGCAGTATTTT; CDR3aa: CASSEVLLAGATDTQYF; abundance: -; d_gene: TRBD2; v_gene: TRBV6-1; j_gene: TRBJ2-3
CDR3nt: TGTGCCAGCAGCTCTTTGGGGAAAGGGGGCCTGGGCACCGGGGAGCTGTTTTTT; CDR3aa: CASSSLGKGGLGTGELFF; abundance: -; d_gene: TRBD1; v_gene: TRBV5-6; j_gene: TRBJ2-2
CDR3nt: TGTGCCAGCAGTTACTCGGGCGGGAGAGGGGAGCAGTTCTTC; CDR3aa: CASSYSGGRGEQFF; abundance: -; d_gene: TRBD2; v_gene: TRBV6-2/TRBV6-3; j_gene: TRBJ2-1
CDR3nt: TGTGCCAGCAGCGTACTAGGGGCGGAATACAATGAGCAGTTCTTC; CDR3aa: CASSVLGAEYNEQFF; abundance: -; d_gene: -; v_gene: TRBV9; j_gene: TRBJ2-1
CDR3nt: TGTGCCAGCAAATCGACAGGGGGCGCGTACAATGAGCAGTTCTTC; CDR3aa: CASKSTGGAYNEQFF; abundance: few; d_gene: TRBD1; v_gene: TRBV6-5; j_gene: TRBJ2-1
CDR3nt: TGTGCCAGCAGCCTACAGGGGACCGGTCAGCCCCAGCATTTT; CDR3aa: CASSLQGTGQPQHF; abundance: -; d_gene: TRBD1; v_gene: TRBV27; j_gene: TRBJ1-5
CDR3nt: TGTGCCAGCAACGGACAGGGATCCTACGAGCAGTACTTC; CDR3aa: CASNGQGSYEQYF; abundance: -; d_gene: TRBD1; v_gene: TRBV6-5; j_gene: TRBJ2-7